This paragraph covers one T cell receptor (beta chain) sequence. The data originate from a study of blood T cell repertoires in COVID-19. About the study: The United States, Italy and Spain provided the acute and convalescent COVID-19 samples. Sample material is recorded as cDNA or gDNA derived from T cells, B-cell-depleted T cells, or PBMCs.

CDR1 and CDR2 from the germline V gene are GTSNPN and SVGIG (reference sequence). The CDR3 length is 17 residues. V lost 1 base and J lost 3; bases outside the gene matches: 11. How the authors handled the data: By means of reference gene primer amplification, nucleated cell counts were estimated. The repertoire was sequenced with immunoSEQ multiplex PCR; TCRdb's copy has only in-frame clones and lacks some. V and J calls plus clone size are reproduced from that table; the DNA served to infer D and trimming. This table holds over 200,000 clones, around four fifths found once. This chain connects TRBV30 to TRBJ2-7, with TRBD1 matching over 11 bases. The sequenced sample consisted of peripheral blood. The sequence was collected from an elderly man with acute or convalescent COVID-19. CDR3 residues: CAWSGGQGAPNFYEQYF. The CDR3 coding sequence is TGTGCCTGGAGTGGTGGACAGGGGGCCCCAAATTTCTACGAGCAGTACTTC.